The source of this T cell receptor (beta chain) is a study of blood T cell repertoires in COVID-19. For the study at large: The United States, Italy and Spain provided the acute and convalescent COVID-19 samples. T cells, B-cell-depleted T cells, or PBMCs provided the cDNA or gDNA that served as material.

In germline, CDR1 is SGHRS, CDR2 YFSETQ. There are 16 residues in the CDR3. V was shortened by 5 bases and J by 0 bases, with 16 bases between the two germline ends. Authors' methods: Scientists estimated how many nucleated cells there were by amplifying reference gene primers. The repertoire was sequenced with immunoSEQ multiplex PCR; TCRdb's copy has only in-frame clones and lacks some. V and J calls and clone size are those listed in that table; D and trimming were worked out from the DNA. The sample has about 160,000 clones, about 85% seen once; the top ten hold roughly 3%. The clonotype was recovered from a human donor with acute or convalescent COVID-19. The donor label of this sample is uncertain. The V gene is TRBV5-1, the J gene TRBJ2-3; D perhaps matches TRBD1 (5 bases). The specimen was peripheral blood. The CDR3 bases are TGCGCCAGCAGACCTGGACATTATTCTAGCACAGATACGCAGTATTTT. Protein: CASRPGHYSSTDTQYF. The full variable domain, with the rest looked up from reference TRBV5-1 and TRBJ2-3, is KAGVTQTPRYLIKTRGQQVTLSCSPISGHRSVSWYQQTPGQGLQFLFEYFSETQRNKGNFPGRFSGRQFSNSRSEMNVSTLELGDSALYLCASRPGHYSSTDTQYFGPGTRLTVL.